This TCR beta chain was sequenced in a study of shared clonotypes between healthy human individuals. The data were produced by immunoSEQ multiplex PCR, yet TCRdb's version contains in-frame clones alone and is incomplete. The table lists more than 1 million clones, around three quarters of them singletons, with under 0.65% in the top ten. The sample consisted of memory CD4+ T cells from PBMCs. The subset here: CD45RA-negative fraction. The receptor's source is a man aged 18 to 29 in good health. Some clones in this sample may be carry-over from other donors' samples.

The CDR3 DNA reads as TGCAGTACTCGGGGTACGAGCTCCTACGAGCAGTACTTC. Translation gives CSTRGTSSYEQYF. The chain couples TRBV29-1 to TRBJ2-7, with D possibly being TRBD2 (5 bases). Germline CDR1 reads SQVTM; CDR2 reads ANQGSEA. The CDR3 is 13 residues long.